There are many counts of the clone carrying this T cell receptor beta chain. Trimming removed 3 bases from V and 7 bases from J, with 20 bases in between. CDR3 size: 16 residues. Germline-derived CDR1 and CDR2 are SGHNT and YYREEE (reference sequence). The data derive from a study of CD8 T cells in ankylosing spondylitis. MiXCR, run by TCRdb on the 5' RACE reads, gives a single entry per CDR3 protein. The data contain 300,000 to 350,000 distinct CDR3 sequences, 11% of them singletons. This receptor was taken from a female donor with ankylosing spondylitis or in good health (not recorded which). The chain links TRBV5-4 to TRBJ2-1; possibly TRBD2 for D (5 bases). The specimen sequenced was blood, either unsorted or a sorted T cell fraction (not recorded which). This CDR3 is CASSSPRDNKANEQFF. As DNA, the CDR3 is TGTGCCAGCAGCTCACCCCGGGATAATAAGGCGAATGAGCAGTTCTTC.